The T cell receptor (beta chain) described here comes from a study of T cells expressing NK-cell markers. Germline lookup yields CDR1 MNHEY and CDR2 SVGAGI. This CDR3 has 12 residues. TCRdb reprocessed the 5' RACE reads, with one entry per CDR3 protein and no DNA. The sample totals 250,000 to 300,000 distinct CDR3 sequences. The receptor was isolated from a young man in good health. Sequencing used blood T cells: a sorted CD56 or NKG2C T cell subset, CD4+ or CD8+ T cells, or bulk PBMC T cells (not recorded which). The V call is TRBV6-5, the J call TRBJ2-5; TCRdb reports TRBD1, a call that lacks DNA to check it against. CDR3 sequence: CASVGQGATQYF.